The 12 T cell receptor beta chains listed next were all sequenced from one sample in a study of cytomegalovirus exposure and HLA in healthy donors. The PCR was carried out with 60 Vbeta primers and 13 Jbeta primers. TCRdb's table, derived via immunoSEQ multiplex PCR, lists solely in-frame clones and lacks some. The sample holds roughly 240,000 clones, around 78% seen once. The sequencing sample was made of PBMCs. Receptors originate from a boy between 10 and 17 years old in good health and CMV-seronegative.

The chain uses TRBV5-1 and TRBJ1-1; D perhaps matches TRBD1 (5 bases). Trimming removed 4 bases at V and 2 bases at J, with 18 bases between. Germline V gene sequence: CDR1 SGHRS, CDR2 YFSETQ. The CDR3 has 16 residues. Here the CDR3 reads CASSQGGVGLNTEAFF. The CDR3 DNA reads as TGCGCCAGCAGCCAGGGTGGTGTGGGGCTCAACACTGAAGCTTTCTTT. The variable domain in full, with the rest retrieved from reference TRBV5-1 and TRBJ1-1, is KAGVTQTPRYLIKTRGQQVTLSCSPISGHRSVSWYQQTPGQGLQFLFEYFSETQRNKGNFPGRFSGRQFSNSRSEMNVSTLELGDSALYLCASSQGGVGLNTEAFFGQGTRLTVV.

There are a few counts of this clone. The chain joins TRBV7-2 to TRBJ2-1; a weak D match, TRBD1 (5 bases). Germline CDR1 and CDR2: SGHTA and FQGNSA. The CDR3 runs to 14 residues. The V end lost 0 bases, the J end lost 8 bases, and 11 bases lay between the germline ends. The CDR3 DNA reads as TGTGCCAGCAGCTTAGCGACCGCCAGGGATGAGCAGTTCTTC. This gives the protein CASSLATARDEQFF.

The chain couples TRBV19 to TRBJ1-5, with TRBD1 matching over 7 bases. There are 14 residues in the CDR3. Germline lookup yields CDR1 LNHDA and CDR2 SQIVND (reference sequence). V was clipped by 5 bases and J by 6 bases; unmatched bases: 7. CDR3 in DNA: TGTGCCAGTAGTCAGGGGGATCTTGGTCAGCCCCAGCATTTT. Translating gives CASSQGDLGQPQHF.

The V call is TRBV2, the J call TRBJ2-7, with TRBD2 identical over 11 bases. Germline CDR1 is SNHLY and CDR2 is FYNNEI. V gave up 7 bases and J gave up 4 bases; unmatched junction bases: 6. The CDR3 has 14 residues. CDR3 coding DNA: TGTGCCAGCACCAGTAGCGGGGGGGGATACGAGCAGTACTTC. Protein sequence: CASTSSGGGYEQYF.

This clone came up a few times. The chain couples TRBV7-9 to TRBJ2-5; tentative D call: TRBD1 (5 bases). Germline V gene sequence: CDR1 SEHNR, CDR2 FQNEAQ (reference sequence). The CDR3 has 16 residues. V gave up 5 bases and J gave up 0 bases, with 16 bases separating them. The CDR3 DNA is TGTGCCAGCAGCCCAAGGGGCGGAAACAACCAAGAGACCCAGTACTTC. Protein: CASSPRGGNNQETQYF.

V gene TRBV30 combines with J gene TRBJ2-6, with 7 bases that match TRBD2. Germline CDR1 and CDR2: GTSNPN and SVGIG (reference sequence). The CDR3 is 19 amino acids. J gave up 1 base and V 1 base, and 13 bases lay outside the gene matches. The DNA for the CDR3 is TGTGCCTGGAGTGGGTATACTAGCGCCGTGAAATCTGGGGCCAACGTCCTGACTTTC. Residues: CAWSGYTSAVKSGANVLTF.

V is TRBV4-1 and J is TRBJ1-2; D unresolved. The V end was cut by 0 bases, the J end by 5 bases, with 7 bases between. Germline values: CDR1 MGHRA, CDR2 YSYEKL. The CDR3 has 13 residues. The CDR3 loop reads CASSQEEEYGYTF. CDR3 DNA: TGCGCCAGCAGCCAAGAAGAGGAGTATGGCTACACCTTC.

V gene TRBV29-1 combines with J gene TRBJ1-2, with 9 bases identical to TRBD1. The germline V gene encodes CDR1 SQVTM and CDR2 ANQGSEA. The CDR3 loop spans 15 amino acids. Trimming cost V 3 bases and J 7 bases; bases outside gene matches: 12. Here the CDR3 reads CSVEEWTGQGGGYTF. The CDR3 region has the DNA TGCAGCGTTGAGGAATGGACGGGACAGGGAGGTGGCTACACCTTC.

V usage is TRBV27 and J usage is TRBJ1-1; D is perhaps TRBD1 (5 bases). The CDR3 is made up of 14 amino acids. Germline V gene data show CDR1 as MNHEY and CDR2 as SMNVEV (reference sequence). V gave up 0 bases and J gave up 7 bases, with 12 bases separating them. In DNA form, the CDR3 reads TGTGCCAGCAGTTTATCGCCAGGGTTTGTTGAAGCTTTCTTT. As protein: CASSLSPGFVEAFF.

The chain couples TRBV9 to TRBJ2-7; 10 positions match TRBD2. V gave up 4 bases and J gave up 6 bases; unmatched junction bases: 7. CDR1 is SGDLS, CDR2 YYNGEE, per germline. The CDR3 loop spans 14 amino acids. For the CDR3, the DNA is TGTGCCAGCAGCAGAGGGACTAGCGCGGCCGAGCAGTACTTC. Translating gives CASSRGTSAAEQYF.

The chain recombines TRBV7-2 with TRBJ1-4; no firm D call. The V and J ends lost 5 bases and 10 bases respectively, with 17 bases between them. Germline CDR1 and CDR2: SGHTA and FQGNSA. This CDR3 spans 14 amino acids. The CDR3 coding sequence is TGTGCCAGCAGCGACTACGGGGAACAGCGAAAACTGTTTTTT. This sequence encodes CASSDYGEQRKLFF.

The chain couples TRBV7-9 to TRBJ1-2, with 7 bases lining up with TRBD1. This CDR3 spans 14 amino acids. Per the germline V gene, CDR1 is SEHNR and CDR2 is FQNEAQ (reference sequence). V gave up 8 bases and J gave up 0 bases; unmatched junction bases: 6. As DNA, the CDR3 is TGTGCCAGCGGTCTTCAGGGGGCTAACTATGGCTACACCTTC. Translated, it gives CASGLQGANYGYTF.